This TCR beta chain was found in a study of blood T cells in healthy people across ages. Broader study findings: The study regarded diversity estimates from one million T cells as underestimates. Naive CD4+ cell counts and diversity both ran higher in long-lived than in aged donors.

Primers used in a second PCR of about 7 to 12 cycles were a sample-barcoded 5' primer and a J-beta primer mix. CDR3-containing paired-end reads numbered at least 2.5 million in each sample. TCRdb recomputed calls from the 5' RACE reads with MiXCR, one row per CDR3 protein. The data hold around 1,500,000 distinct CDR3 sequences, with about 43% observed a single time. Of note for this clonotype: Its antigen is as yet unknown.

CDR3 length equals 15 residues. Germline loops: CDR1 ENHRY, CDR2 SYGVKD. Trimming cost V 2 bases and J 4 bases, with 12 bases left between them. The sample consisted of blood. V and J are TRBV10-3 and TRBJ1-5; TRBD1 is a possible D gene (6 bases). The TCR was taken from a woman in her late teens or twenties in good health. CDR3 in DNA: TGTGCCATCAGTGAGGCTTGGACAGCTAATCAGCCCCAGCATTTT. It encodes CAISEAWTANQPQHF.